What follows is one T cell receptor (beta chain) and its context. The V end lost 3 bases, the J end lost 0 bases, and 9 bases lay between the germline ends. The CDR3 consists of 15 residues. Germline CDR1 LNHDA, CDR2 SQIVND (reference sequence). This entry belongs to a study of blood T cell repertoires in COVID-19. Profiled with immunoSEQ multiplex PCR; TCRdb holds only in-frame clones, not every one. The sample records around 220,000 clones, about nine tenths being singletons. Sequences were obtained from peripheral blood. V and J are TRBV19 and TRBJ1-5; D remains ambiguous. The sequence was collected from a woman aged 45-65 years with acute or convalescent COVID-19. DNA for the CDR3: TGTGCCAGTAGTATCTACGGTTATAGCAATCAGCCCCAGCATTTT. Translation gives CASSIYGYSNQPQHF.